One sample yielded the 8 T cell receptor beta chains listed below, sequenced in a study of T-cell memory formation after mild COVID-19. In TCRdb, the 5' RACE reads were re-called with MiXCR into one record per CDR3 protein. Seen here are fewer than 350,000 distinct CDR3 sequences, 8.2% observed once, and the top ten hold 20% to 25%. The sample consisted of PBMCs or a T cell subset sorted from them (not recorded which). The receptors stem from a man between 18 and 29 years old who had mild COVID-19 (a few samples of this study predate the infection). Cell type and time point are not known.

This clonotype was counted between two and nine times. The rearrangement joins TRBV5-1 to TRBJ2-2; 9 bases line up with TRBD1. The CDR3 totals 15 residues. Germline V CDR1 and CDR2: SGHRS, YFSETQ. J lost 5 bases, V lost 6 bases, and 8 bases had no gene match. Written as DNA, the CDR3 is TGCGCCAGCACGGGACAGGGCATTATAACCGGGGAGCTGTTTTTT. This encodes CASTGQGIITGELFF.

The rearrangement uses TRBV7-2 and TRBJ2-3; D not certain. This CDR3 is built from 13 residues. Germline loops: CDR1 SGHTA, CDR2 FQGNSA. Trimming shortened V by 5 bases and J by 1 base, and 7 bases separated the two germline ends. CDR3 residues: CASSQERTDTQYF. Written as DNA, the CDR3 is TGTGCCAGCAGCCAGGAACGCACAGATACGCAGTATTTT.

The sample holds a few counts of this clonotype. This CDR3 reads CSARDQEGGLNTEAFF. The DNA for the CDR3 is TGCAGTGCTAGAGATCAGGAGGGGGGCCTGAACACTGAAGCTTTCTTT. The chain has TRBV20-1 and TRBJ1-1; D perhaps matches TRBD1 (6 bases). The CDR3 consists of 16 residues. Germline CDR1 and CDR2: DFQATT and SNEGSKA (reference sequence). V shed 0 bases and J shed 0 bases, with 14 bases lying between them.

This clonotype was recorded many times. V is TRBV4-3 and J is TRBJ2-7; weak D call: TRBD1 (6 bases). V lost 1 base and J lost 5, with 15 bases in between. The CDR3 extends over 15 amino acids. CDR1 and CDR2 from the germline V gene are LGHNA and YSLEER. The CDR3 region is CASSQARGYRDEQYF. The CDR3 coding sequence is TGCGCCAGCAGCCAAGCCAGGGGATATCGCGACGAGCAGTACTTC.

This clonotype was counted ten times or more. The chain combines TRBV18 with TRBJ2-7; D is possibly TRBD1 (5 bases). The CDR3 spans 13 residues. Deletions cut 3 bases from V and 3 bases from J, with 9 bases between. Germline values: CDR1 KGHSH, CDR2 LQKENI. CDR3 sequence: CASSPYRSYEQYV. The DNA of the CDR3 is TGTGCCAGCTCACCCTACAGGAGCTACGAGCAGTACGTC.

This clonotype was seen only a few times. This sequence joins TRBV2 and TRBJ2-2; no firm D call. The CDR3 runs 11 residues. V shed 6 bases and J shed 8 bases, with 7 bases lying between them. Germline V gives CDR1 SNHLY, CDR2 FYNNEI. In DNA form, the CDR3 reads TGTGCCAGCAGGACGAGGGGGGAGCTGTTTTTT. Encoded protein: CASRTRGELFF.

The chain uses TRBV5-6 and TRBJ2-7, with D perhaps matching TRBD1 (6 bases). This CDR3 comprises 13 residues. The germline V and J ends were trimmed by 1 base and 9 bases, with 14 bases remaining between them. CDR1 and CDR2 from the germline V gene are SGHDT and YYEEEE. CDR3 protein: CASSLTGRAGQYF. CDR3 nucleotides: TGTGCCAGCAGCTTGACAGGGCGCGCGGGGCAGTACTTC.

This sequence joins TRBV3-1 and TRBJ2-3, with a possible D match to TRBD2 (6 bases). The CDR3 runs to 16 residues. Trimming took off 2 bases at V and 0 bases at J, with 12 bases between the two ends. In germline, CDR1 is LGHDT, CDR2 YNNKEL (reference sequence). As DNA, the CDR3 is TGTGCCAGCAGCCAACGGGGGAACCCTAGCACAGATACGCAGTATTTT. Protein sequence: CASSQRGNPSTDTQYF.